This TCR beta chain appears in the sequencing data of a study of T cell changes during pregnancy in multiple sclerosis. V gave up 1 base and J gave up 5 bases; unmatched junction bases: 12. CDR1 and CDR2 (germline): KGHSH, LQKENI. The CDR3 has 18 amino acids. Clones were read by immunoSEQ multiplex PCR, and TCRdb kept only the in-frame ones, dropping some. This table holds 40,000 to 50,000 clones, approximately 94% found once. The rearrangement joins TRBV18 to TRBJ2-2; 8 nucleotides match TRBD1. The sequencing used CD4+ T cells from peripheral blood mononuclear cells, collected in the third trimester of pregnancy. The sequence was collected from a female donor with multiple sclerosis, enrolled in a pregnancy study. In DNA form, the CDR3 reads TGTGCCAGCTCACCACTGAGACAGGGGTCCATATGGACCGGGGAGCTGTTTTTT. Translated, it gives CASSPLRQGSIWTGELFF.